These T cell receptor beta chains were read from a single sample in a study of CD8 T cells in Susac syndrome. TCRdb fed the immunoSEQ multiplex PCR reads into MiXCR, producing one record per CDR3 protein. The data show 350,000 to 550,000 distinct CDR3 sequences, with approximately 85% seen just once and approximately 0.12% held by the top ten. The sample consisted of CD8+ T cells from PBMCs. All receptors derive from a human donor with multiple sclerosis. Both conserved end residues are part of each CDR3. A D gene is named only where the DNA matches it firmly. Clone size is given for some rows only: seen once, a few or many times, or a class if the clone is expanded.

>-|TRBV27|-|TRBJ2-7
CASSVAPGQPLYEQYF
TGTGCCAGCAGTGTCGCGCCGGGACAACCTCTTTACGAGCAGTACTTC
>-|TRBV27|TRBD2|TRBJ2-5
CASSLLAGDGETQYF
TGTGCCAGCAGTTTACTAGCGGGAGATGGGGAGACCCAGTACTTC
>-|TRBV2|-|TRBJ2-1
CASSEKPSLAFSTNEQFF
TGTGCCAGCAGTGAAAAGCCGTCTCTAGCGTTTAGTACCAATGAGCAGTTCTTC
>-|TRBV5-1|TRBD1|TRBJ2-7
CASSSSGQGARDNYEQYF
TGCGCCAGCAGCTCGAGCGGACAGGGGGCCCGCGACAACTACGAGCAGTACTTC
>-|TRBV5-1|-|TRBJ2-3
CASSLGEGTDTQYF
TGCGCCAGCAGCTTGGGTGAAGGCACAGATACGCAGTATTTT
>once|TRBV11-2|TRBD2|TRBJ2-7
CASSLGGGGDYEQYF
TGTGCCAGCAGCTTAGGCGGGGGGGGTGATTACGAGCAGTACTTC
>-|TRBV7-9|TRBD1|TRBJ1-1
CASSPPVGTGRTEAFF
TGTGCCAGCAGCCCTCCCGTAGGGACAGGGCGGACTGAAGCTTTCTTT
>-|TRBV30|TRBD2|TRBJ2-5
CAWSAAGGGAETQYF
TGTGCCTGGAGTGCTGCCGGCGGGGGGGCGGAGACCCAGTACTTC
>-|TRBV5-5|-|TRBJ2-7
CASSVRVYEQYF
TGTGCCAGCAGCGTGAGGGTATACGAGCAGTACTTC
>-|TRBV7-9|TRBD2|TRBJ2-1
CASSDGRKQFF
TGTGCCAGCAGCGACGGGAGGAAGCAGTTCTTC
>-|TRBV4-1|-|TRBJ2-5
CASAPGAGKETQYF
TGCGCCAGCGCACCGGGGGCGGGTAAAGAGACCCAGTACTTC
>-|TRBV28|TRBD2|TRBJ2-1
CASRAGTSVYNEQFF
TGTGCCAGCAGGGCCGGGACTAGCGTTTACAATGAGCAGTTCTTC
>-|TRBV14|TRBD1|TRBJ2-3
CASSRRQGLMDTQYF
TGTGCCAGCAGTCGTCGACAGGGGTTAATGGATACGCAGTATTTT
>-|TRBV12-3/TRBV12-4|-|TRBJ2-3
CASTLLEDTQYF
TGTGCCAGCACCTTACTCGAAGATACGCAGTATTTT
>-|TRBV12-3/TRBV12-4|-|TRBJ1-1
CASTLGQNTEAFF
TGTGCCAGCACCCTCGGACAGAACACTGAAGCTTTCTTT
>-|TRBV6-1|-|TRBJ2-7
CASSETNSDEQYF
TGTGCCAGCAGTGAAACCAATTCAGACGAGCAGTACTTC
>few|TRBV28|-|TRBJ2-7
CASSLWKRGEQYF
TGTGCCAGCAGTTTATGGAAGCGTGGCGAGCAGTACTTC
>-|TRBV5-6|-|TRBJ2-7
CASSDGADSYEQYF
TGTGCCAGCTCTGATGGGGCAGATTCCTACGAGCAGTACTTC
>-|TRBV5-5|TRBD1|TRBJ2-7
CASRARTGSLIAYEQYF
TGTGCCAGCAGAGCAAGGACAGGGTCGCTCATAGCCTACGAGCAGTACTTC
>-|TRBV12-3/TRBV12-4|-|TRBJ2-5
CASTLQTTRETQYF
TGTGCCAGCACCCTACAGACTACACGAGAGACCCAGTACTTC
>-|TRBV20-1|TRBD1|TRBJ2-7
CSARGDREASYEQYF
TGCAGTGCTAGAGGAGACAGGGAAGCCTCCTACGAGCAGTACTTC
>-|TRBV27|-|TRBJ2-6
CASSRVGGANVLTF
TGTGCCAGCAGTCGGGTGGGAGGGGCCAACGTCCTGACTTTC
>few|TRBV4-1|-|TRBJ2-6
CASSQASGANVLTF
TGCGCCAGCAGCCAAGCTTCTGGGGCCAACGTCCTGACTTTC
>-|TRBV4-1|-|TRBJ1-2
CASSQEGRANDPYTF
TGCGCCAGCAGCCAAGAGGGAAGGGCGAATGACCCGTACACCTTC
>few|TRBV4-1|TRBD1|TRBJ1-5
CASSQSQGNQPQHF
TGCGCCAGCAGCCAGTCACAGGGGAATCAGCCCCAGCATTTT
>-|TRBV14|TRBD2|TRBJ2-3
CASSPRLALPLTDTQYF
TGTGCCAGCAGCCCTCGACTAGCGCTACCTCTCACAGATACGCAGTATTTT
>-|TRBV20-1|-|TRBJ2-5
CSAGVLRRGTQYF
TGCAGTGCTGGAGTTCTGAGGCGGGGGACCCAGTACTTC
>-|TRBV19|-|TRBJ2-1
CASSMPSGAEQFF
TGTGCCAGTAGTATGCCCTCCGGCGCTGAGCAGTTCTTC
>few|TRBV7-6|TRBD1|TRBJ2-3
CASSLIHGTASTDTQYF
TGTGCCAGCAGCTTAATTCACGGGACAGCTAGCACAGATACGCAGTATTTT
>once|TRBV28|-|TRBJ2-3
CASSPGDSSTDTQYF
TGTGCCAGCAGTCCCGGAGACTCTAGCACAGATACGCAGTATTTT
>-|TRBV19|-|TRBJ1-3
CASSMDGSVGSENTIYF
TGTGCCAGTAGTATGGATGGATCGGTAGGCTCTGAAAACACCATATATTTT
>-|TRBV5-5|TRBD1|TRBJ1-1
CASSWTGRSLVNTEAFF
TGTGCCAGCAGCTGGACAGGTCGATCGCTGGTGAACACTGAAGCTTTCTTT
>-|TRBV11-2|-|TRBJ2-7
CASAPGGLRDEQYF
TGTGCCAGCGCTCCAGGGGGACTCAGGGACGAGCAGTACTTC
>-|TRBV7-9|-|TRBJ1-6
CASSSPAVPNSPLHF
TGTGCCAGCAGCTCTCCGGCGGTACCAAATTCACCCCTCCACTTT
>-|TRBV24-1|TRBD1|TRBJ2-2
CATSGQGAGELFF
TGTGCCACCAGTGGACAGGGGGCCGGGGAGCTGTTTTTT
>-|TRBV20-1|TRBD2|TRBJ2-1
CSARAGLETYNEQFF
TGCAGTGCTAGGGCAGGACTAGAGACCTACAATGAGCAGTTCTTC
>-|TRBV5-1|-|TRBJ1-2
CASSLGPGGYGYTF
TGCGCCAGCAGCTTGGGTCCAGGCGGCTATGGCTACACCTTC
>-|TRBV27|-|TRBJ1-2
CASSLTPADGYTF
TGTGCCAGCAGTTTAACCCCAGCAGATGGCTACACCTTC
>-|TRBV20-1|-|TRBJ2-1
CSARDTRGLPNEQFF
TGCAGTGCTAGAGATACCAGAGGCCTCCCCAATGAGCAGTTCTTC
>-|TRBV5-5|-|TRBJ2-7
CASSLALGGSYEQYF
TGTGCCAGCAGCTTGGCCCTAGGGGGGAGCTACGAGCAGTACTTC
>once|TRBV25-1|-|TRBJ2-1
CASSAPDTPMHGEQFF
TGTGCCAGCAGTGCCCCGGACACCCCGATGCACGGTGAGCAGTTCTTC
>once|TRBV30|-|TRBJ1-1
CAWSVGARLNTEAFF
TGTGCCTGGAGTGTTGGGGCTCGGTTGAACACTGAAGCTTTCTTT